This TCR beta chain came from a study of blood T cell repertoires in COVID-19. Study overall: PBMCs, B-cell-depleted T cells, or T cells were the source of the cDNA or gDNA that made up the material.

The germline gives CDR1 SNHLY, CDR2 FYNNEI. With V trimmed by 6 bases and J by 5 bases, 13 bases remained unmatched. The CDR3 is made up of 17 amino acids. Assay: immunoSEQ multiplex PCR; the TCRdb copy retains only in-frame clones and omits some. The sample includes 52,000 or so clones, around 90% seen only once; the top ten take around 3.1%. Input material: peripheral blood. The chain joins TRBV2 to TRBJ2-1; 10 nucleotides match TRBD2. The clonotype was recovered from a human donor in a cohort sampled during active COVID-19. DNA for the CDR3: TGTGCCAGCAGCGAAACACTCAGCGGGAGGGTACACAATGAGCAGTTCTTC. Residues: CASSETLSGRVHNEQFF.